These 5 T cell receptor beta chains came from one sample sequenced in a study of cytomegalovirus exposure and HLA in healthy donors. Primers included in the PCR were 60 Vbeta and 13 Jbeta primers. The table came from immunoSEQ multiplex PCR; TCRdb's copy has only in-frame clones and leaves some out. The sample consists of 100,000 to 150,000 clones, approximately 84% of them appearing once. The sample was PBMCs. Receptors originate from a boy between 2 and 15 years old in good health and CMV-seronegative.

V usage is TRBV9 and J usage is TRBJ2-5, with TRBD2 identical over 7 bases. The CDR3 covers 15 residues. The J segment lost 1 base and the V segment lost 0 bases, leaving 3 bases of the junction unmatched. The V gene's germline CDR1 is SGDLS and CDR2 YYNGEE. CDR3 sequence reads: CASSVGGLPQETQYF. CDR3 DNA sequence: TGTGCCAGCAGCGTAGGGGGACTACCCCAAGAGACCCAGTACTTC.

The chain recombines TRBV11-2 with TRBJ2-7; a possible D gene is TRBD2 (6 bases). This CDR3 is built from 14 residues. V lost 0 bases to trimming and J lost 4 bases, with 10 bases between them. Germline CDR1 SGHAT, CDR2 FQNNGV. The CDR3 DNA is TGTGCCAGCAGCTTAGAGGAGGGACGGTACGAGCAGTACTTC. Residues: CASSLEEGRYEQYF.

V usage is TRBV2 and J usage is TRBJ2-5; perhaps TRBD2 as D (6 bases). V lost 6 bases, J lost 2 bases, and 16 bases lay in between. CDR1 is SNHLY, CDR2 FYNNEI, per germline. CDR3 size: 15 residues. CDR3 amino acids: CASRRREEDQETQYF. CDR3 bases: TGTGCCAGCAGGAGGAGGGAGGAGGATCAAGAGACCCAGTACTTC.

A remark on this clone: The junction differs from germline at one of its ends, possibly a read error. The chain employs TRBV7-9 and TRBJ1-4, with TRBD1 matching over 8 bases. Germline CDR1 reads SEHNR; CDR2 reads FQNEAQ (reference sequence). This CDR3 contains 15 residues. The CDR3 DNA follows: TGTTCCAGCAGCGGCAGGGGGCGAGGTGATGAAAAACTGTTTTTT. Translated, it gives CSSSGRGRGDEKLFF.

The rearrangement links TRBV5-4 to TRBJ2-1; TRBD2 matches at 11 bases. With V trimmed by 3 bases and J by 4 bases, 3 bases remained unmatched. Per the germline V gene, CDR1 is SGHNT and CDR2 is YYREEE (reference sequence). The CDR3 consists of 15 residues. Written as DNA, the CDR3 is TGTGCCAGCAGCTGGGGGACTAGCGGTTACAATGAGCAGTTCTTC. Its protein product is CASSWGTSGYNEQFF.